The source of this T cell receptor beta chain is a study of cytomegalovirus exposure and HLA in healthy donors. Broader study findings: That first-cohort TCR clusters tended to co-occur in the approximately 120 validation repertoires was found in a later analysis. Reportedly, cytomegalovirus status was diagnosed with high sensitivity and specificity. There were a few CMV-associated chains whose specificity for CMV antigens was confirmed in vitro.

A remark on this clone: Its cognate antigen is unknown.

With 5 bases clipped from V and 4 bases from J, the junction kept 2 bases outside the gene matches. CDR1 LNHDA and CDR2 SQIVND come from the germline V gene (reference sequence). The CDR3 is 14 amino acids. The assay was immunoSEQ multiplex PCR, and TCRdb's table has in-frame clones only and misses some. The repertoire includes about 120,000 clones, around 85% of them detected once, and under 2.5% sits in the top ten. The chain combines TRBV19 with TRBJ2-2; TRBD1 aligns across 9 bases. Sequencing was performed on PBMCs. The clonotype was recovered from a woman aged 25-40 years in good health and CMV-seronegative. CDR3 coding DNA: TGTGCCAGTAGTGGGACAGGGTCCACCGGGGAGCTGTTTTTT. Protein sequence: CASSGTGSTGELFF.